The clone carrying this TCR beta chain has a handful of counts. The germline gene is not matched at one end of the junction; a read error may be the cause. Living in 24 US areas, the participants were between roughly 18 and 89 years of age. This sample is part of a study of blood T cell repertoires in COVID-19. About the study: From T cells, B-cell-depleted T cells, or PBMCs came the material, which was cDNA or gDNA.

As originally analysed: Amplified reference gene primers provided the basis for estimating nucleated cell counts. Data came from immunoSEQ multiplex PCR; TCRdb stores just in-frame clones and leaves some out. That table gives V, J and clone size, and the DNA gave D and trimming. The sample holds about 250,000 clones, roughly 89% seen once. This CDR3 spans 14 amino acids. Germline CDR1 reads WSHSY; CDR2 reads SAAADI. J is TRBJ1-1 and V is TRBV10-2; 7 bases align to TRBD1. The sequenced material came from PBMCs or T cells enriched from blood (not recorded which). The receptor was derived from a woman aged 25-40 years with acute COVID-19. CDR3 sequence reads: CATSPRTGNTEAFF. CDR3 in DNA: TGCGCCACCAGTCCAAGGACAGGGAACACTGAAGCTTTCTTT.